The source of this TCR beta chain is a study of blood T cell repertoires in COVID-19. Study-level background: Samples came from the United States, Italy and Spain, spanning acute and convalescent COVID-19. The cDNA or gDNA used as material had been derived from T cells, B-cell-depleted T cells, or PBMCs.

In the original analysis: Using reference gene primer amplification, nucleated cell counts were estimated. Profiling relied on immunoSEQ multiplex PCR, and the TCRdb table lists in-frame clones only, not all of them. Clone size and V and J calls were adopted from that table, with D and trimming inferred from the DNA. Of 40,000 to 50,000 clones in the sample, 75% to 90% are singletons; the top ten hold 15% to 20%. Germline values: CDR1 SEHNR, CDR2 FQNEAQ (reference sequence). V was shortened by 5 bases and J by 2 bases, with 12 bases between the two germline ends. The length of the CDR3 is 14 residues.

Sequencing was done on a sample of peripheral blood. This TCR derives from a human donor in a cohort sampled during active COVID-19. The chain carries TRBV7-9 and TRBJ1-2; the D is unclear. For the CDR3, the DNA is TGTGCCAGCAGCGACCCAGCGGACAACTATGGCTACACCTTC. Amino acid sequence: CASSDPADNYGYTF.